This TCR beta chain stems from a study of metastatic and nonmetastatic thyroid tumors. No patient received treatment before thyroid surgery. This CDR3 comprises 15 residues. Trimming pared 0 bases from V and 4 bases from J, leaving 8 bases between. The germline gives CDR1 SGHRS, CDR2 YFSETQ. TCRdb reanalyzed the PCR reads with MiXCR. The profile shows over 65,000 clones, around 12% of them singletons. This clone was seen repeatedly, ten times or more. Sequenced material: tumor tissue. This clonotype was obtained from a female donor with papillary thyroid cancer or a benign thyroid nodule (not recorded which). Some clones in this sample may be carry-over from other donors' samples. The chain recombines TRBV5-1 with TRBJ1-6; D unresolved. This CDR3 reads CASSLEGGYNSPLHF. The DNA for the CDR3 is TGCGCCAGCAGCTTGGAGGGCGGGTATAATTCACCCCTCCACTTT.